One and the same sample provided the 5 T cell receptor beta chains below, sequenced in a study of blood T cells in healthy people across ages. It was with a sample-barcoded 5' primer and a J-beta primer mix that a second PCR of about 7 to 12 cycles was run. TCRdb reprocessed the 5' RACE reads with MiXCR, giving one entry per CDR3 protein. The repertoire holds 1.8 million or so distinct CDR3 sequences, with approximately 39% as singletons. Input material: blood. The source of these receptors is a human donor in good health.

The chain combines TRBV5-8 with TRBJ2-5; 7 positions agree with TRBD2. The CDR3 contains 15 residues. V lost 3 bases and J lost 2; bases outside the gene matches: 7. In germline, CDR1 is SGHTS, CDR2 YDEGEE. The CDR3, as DNA: TGTGCCAGCAGCTGGATGGGGGGGTATCAAGAGACCCAGTACTTC. Translation gives CASSWMGGYQETQYF.

This clonotype was seen a few times. The chain carries TRBV7-9 and TRBJ2-7, with D possibly called TRBD1 or TRBD2 (6 bases each). Germline V gives CDR1 SEHNR, CDR2 FQNEAQ (reference sequence). The CDR3 contains 12 residues. Trimming removed 8 bases at V and 1 base at J, with 9 bases between. The CDR3 here is CASEGGSYEQYF. The CDR3 DNA reads TGTGCCAGCGAGGGGGGTTCCTACGAGCAGTACTTC. The whole variable domain, remainder taken from reference TRBV7-9 and TRBJ2-7, is DTGVSQNPRHKITKRGQNVTFRCDPISEHNRLYWYRQTLGQGPEFLTYFQNEAQLEKSRLLSDRFSAERPKGSFSTLEIQRTEQGDSAMYLCASEGGSYEQYFGPGTRLTVT.

This clonotype was observed at least ten times. A much more abundant neighbour one base away suggests this may be a read error. The V gene is TRBV6-1, the J gene TRBJ2-6; D gene ambiguous. V was shortened by 2 bases and J by 0 bases, with 5 bases between the two germline ends. Germline values: CDR1 MNHNS, CDR2 SASEGT. The CDR3 is 15 amino acids. The CDR3 sequence: CASSEKNSGANVLTF. The CDR3 nucleotides read TGTGCCAGCAGTGAAAAAAACTCTGGGGCCAACGTCCTGACTTTC.

About this clonotype itself: At one end, the junction sequence differs from germline, possibly due to a read error. The chain combines TRBV4-3 with TRBJ2-1, with D unresolved. The CDR3 length is 17 residues. Germline-derived CDR1 and CDR2 are LGHNA and YSLEER. This chain's CDR3 is CASSQEPGIRSYDEQFF. The CDR3, as DNA: TGCGCCAGCAGCCAAGAACCTGGGATTAGGTCCTACGATGAGCAGTTCTTC.

Points on this clonotype: The junction and the germline gene differ at one end; a read error may be behind it. The J gene is TRBJ2-1, the V gene TRBV7-2; perhaps TRBD2 as D (5 bases). The germline V gene has CDR1 SGHTA and CDR2 FQGNSA. This CDR3 has 18 residues. DNA for the CDR3: TGTGCCAGCAGCTTAAGAGGGAGCGGACCTAATCATTACAATGAGCAGTTCTTT. Its protein is CASSLRGSGPNHYNEQFF.